This T cell receptor (beta chain) is drawn from a study of human T cells and chemical hapten exposure. Each CDR3 protein is one row after TCRdb ran MiXCR on the RACE reads. The data contain more than 250,000 distinct CDR3 sequences, around 7% of them seen just once; the ten biggest clones take up 1.2%. The time point here: pre-sensitization, week 0. As for treatment: therapeutic diphenylcyclopropenone sensitization with weekly scalp DPC. J was trimmed by 2 bases and V by 5 bases; bases with no gene match: 9. Germline V gene sequence: CDR1 MNHEY, CDR2 SVGEGT. CDR3 size: 17 residues. The V call is TRBV6-2 or TRBV6-3, the J call TRBJ2-1; 10 bases map to TRBD2. The source of this sequence is a man younger than 35 with alopecia areata. Some clones in this sample may be carry-over from other donors' samples. This material consisted of whole blood, taken in connection with sensitization to the hapten diphenylcyclopropenone (DPC). For the CDR3, the DNA is TGTGCCAGCAGTGACTATAGCGGGGGGACTACCTACAATGAGCAGTTCTTC. This gives the protein CASSDYSGGTTYNEQFF.